The following is a TCR beta chain sequence with its context. V lost 5 bases to trimming and J lost 1 base, with 17 bases between them. CDR3 length: 16 amino acids. Germline CDR1 reads MNHNY; CDR2 reads SVGAGI (reference sequence). These data come from a study of T cell clones after liver transplantation. TCRdb's copy holds only in-frame clones and misses some; the assay was immunoSEQ multiplex PCR. The table records about 75,000 clones, less than 90% of them present only once. The TCR originated in a human patient who received a liver transplant. The graft donor may account for some of the T cells. The sequences come from CD4+ T cells from blood, collected 48 months after liver transplant. The genes are TRBV6-6 and TRBJ1-1; TRBD1 might be the D (6 bases). Written as DNA, the CDR3 is TGTGCCAGCAGTCTACCTCTACAGGGTAGGAACACTGAAGCTTTCTTT. This encodes CASSLPLQGRNTEAFF.